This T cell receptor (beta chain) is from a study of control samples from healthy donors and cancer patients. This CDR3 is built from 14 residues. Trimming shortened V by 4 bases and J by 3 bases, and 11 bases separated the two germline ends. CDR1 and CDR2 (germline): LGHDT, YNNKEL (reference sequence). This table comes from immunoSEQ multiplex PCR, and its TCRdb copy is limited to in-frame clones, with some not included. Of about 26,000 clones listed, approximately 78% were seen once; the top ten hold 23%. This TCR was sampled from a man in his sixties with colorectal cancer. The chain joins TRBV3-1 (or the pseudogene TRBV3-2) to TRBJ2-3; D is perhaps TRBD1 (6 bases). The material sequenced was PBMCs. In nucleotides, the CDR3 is TGTGCCAGCAGCCTGATACAGGGAACAGATACGCAGTATTTT. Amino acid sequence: CASSLIQGTDTQYF.